A single sample gave rise to the 22 T cell receptor beta chains below, sequenced in a study of blood T cell repertoires in COVID-19. Data came from immunoSEQ multiplex PCR; TCRdb stores just in-frame clones and leaves some out. This sample carries 230,000 or so clones, about 79% of them seen once, and the ten largest clones take approximately 2.3%. Sequencing was carried out using peripheral blood. The receptors derive from a man aged 40-49 years who had recovered from COVID-19.

The V and J genes are TRBV19 and TRBJ1-4; 7 bases agree with TRBD1. The CDR3 is 15 amino acids. Germline CDR1 and CDR2: LNHDA and SQIVND (reference sequence). V trimming: 5 bases; J trimming: 5 bases; junction bases outside the gene matches: 8. CDR3 bases: TGTGCCAGTAGTCTTGGGACAGAGGAAAATGAAAAACTGTTTTTT. It codes for CASSLGTEENEKLFF.

This rearrangement joins TRBV27 to TRBJ2-5; a possible D gene is TRBD1 (6 bases). Trimming took 5 bases from V and 2 from J, leaving 18 bases between them. Germline CDR1 reads MNHEY; CDR2 reads SMNVEV (reference sequence). The CDR3 runs to 16 residues. The CDR3 DNA is TGTGCCAGCAGTACCTCGGGCAGGGGATTTCAAGAGACCCAGTACTTC. Amino acid sequence: CASSTSGRGFQETQYF.

V gene TRBV2 combines with J gene TRBJ2-5, with 11 bases matching TRBD2. V trimming: 6 bases; J trimming: 2 bases; junction bases outside the gene matches: 5. Looked up from germline, CDR1 is SNHLY and CDR2 is FYNNEI. The CDR3 totals 15 residues. The CDR3 DNA reads TGTGCCAGCAGACTTAGCGGGGGGGCTCAAGAGACCCAGTACTTC. Amino acid sequence: CASRLSGGAQETQYF.

V gene TRBV6-2 or TRBV6-3 combines with J gene TRBJ2-1, with a tentative D call TRBD2 (6 bases). The CDR3 is 13 amino acids. The germline V gene has CDR1 MNHEY and CDR2 SVGEGT. V gave up 2 bases and J gave up 6 bases, with 8 bases separating them. In DNA form, the CDR3 reads TGTGCCAGCAGTTACCGACTAGTCAATGAGCAGTTCTTC. Protein sequence: CASSYRLVNEQFF.

This clone was observed a few times. The genes are TRBV5-1 and TRBJ1-2; 9 bases agree with TRBD1. Germline V gene sequence: CDR1 SGHRS, CDR2 YFSETQ. This CDR3 is built from 13 residues. The V and J ends lost 4 bases and 5 bases, in that order; junction bases with no gene match: 3. CDR3 amino acids: CASSRDRVYGYTF. The CDR3 DNA is TGCGCCAGCAGCCGGGACAGGGTATATGGCTACACCTTC.

The V and J genes are TRBV6-5 and TRBJ2-1; 9 bases match TRBD1. Germline V gene lookup returns CDR1 MNHEY and CDR2 SVGAGI. Unmatched junction bases numbered 4, after V lost 7 bases and J lost 6 bases. This CDR3 region has 13 residues. The CDR3 here is CASTMTGGNEQFF. DNA of the CDR3: TGTGCCAGCACCATGACAGGGGGCAATGAGCAGTTCTTC.

The chain recombines TRBV4-3 with TRBJ2-5, with 7 positions matching TRBD2. CDR1 and CDR2 (germline): LGHNA, YSLEER. The V segment lost 0 bases and the J segment 4 bases; nucleotides outside the gene matches: 5. The CDR3 length is 15 residues. CDR3 nucleotides: TGCGCCAGCAGCCAAGAATGGACTAGATCAGAGACCCAGTACTTC. This encodes CASSQEWTRSETQYF.

CDR3: CATLIGGGYTF. The CDR3, as DNA: TGTGCCACCTTAATCGGGGGTGGCTACACCTTC. The chain joins TRBV12-3 or TRBV12-4 to TRBJ1-2; D is perhaps TRBD1 (5 bases). This CDR3 is built from 11 residues. Trimming left V 10 bases short and J 7 bases short, with 13 bases between.

This clone was detected a few times. This chain joins TRBV7-9 and TRBJ1-1; D not resolved. V dropped 4 bases and J dropped 2 bases, with 8 bases sitting between them. The CDR3 runs 13 residues. Germline V gives CDR1 SEHNR, CDR2 FQNEAQ (reference sequence). The DNA of the CDR3 is TGTGCCAGCAGCTACCTAGGCAACACTGAAGCTTTCTTT. It yields the protein CASSYLGNTEAFF.

V gene TRBV11-2 combines with J gene TRBJ1-1; D perhaps matches TRBD1 (5 bases). Germline-derived CDR1 and CDR2 are SGHAT and FQNNGV. This CDR3 region has 13 residues. With 1 base removed from V and 7 bases from J, the gap between germline ends came to 10 bases. The CDR3 loop reads CASSLGSRGEAFF. CDR3 in DNA: TGTGCCAGCAGCTTAGGCTCTAGGGGTGAAGCTTTCTTT.

J is TRBJ2-1 and V is TRBV7-2, with 9 bases lining up with TRBD2. This CDR3 spans 16 amino acids. The V gene's germline CDR1 is SGHTA and CDR2 FQGNSA. V shed 3 bases, J shed 15 bases, and the junction held 18 bases outside the gene matches. CDR3 DNA sequence: TGTGCCAGCAGCTTCCCTGATGGGACTAGCCTCTCTTTTGGGTTCTTC. Protein: CASSFPDGTSLSFGFF. Drawing the rest from reference TRBV7-2 and TRBJ2-1, the complete variable domain is GAGVSQSPSNKVTEKGKDVELRCDPISGHTALYWYRQSLGQGLEFLIYFQGNSAPDKSGLPSDRFSAERTGGSVSTLTIQRTQQEDSAVYLCASSFPDGTSLSFGFFGPGTRLTVL.

In DNA form, the CDR3 reads TGCAGCGTTGGAGGGACTAGCGGGGCCCGTTTCAATGAGCAGTTCTTC. Translated, it gives CSVGGTSGARFNEQFF. The V gene is TRBV29-1, the J gene TRBJ2-1; 13 nucleotides match TRBD2. Germline V gene data show CDR1 as SQVTM and CDR2 as ANQGSEA. The CDR3 is made up of 16 amino acids. V shed 4 bases and J 6 bases; nucleotides not matched to a gene: 9.

The rearrangement links TRBV18 to TRBJ2-5; 8 bases map to TRBD1. Germline V CDR1 and CDR2: KGHSH, LQKENI. The CDR3 covers 14 residues. The trim removed 2 bases at V and 5 bases at J, leaving 4 bases unmatched. This chain's CDR3 is CASSPAGGDETQYF. The CDR3 DNA reads TGTGCCAGCTCACCAGCAGGGGGCGATGAGACCCAGTACTTC. Based on the CDR3 plus reference TRBV18 and TRBJ2-5, the full variable domain is NAGVMQNPRHLVRRRGQEARLRCSPMKGHSHVYWYRQLPEEGLKFMVYLQKENIIDESGMPKERFSAEFPKEGPSILRIQQVVRGDSAAYFCASSPAGGDETQYFGPGTRLLVL.

The chain combines TRBV2 with TRBJ1-4; D uncertain. The CDR3 totals 14 residues. V was clipped by 6 bases and J by 6 bases, with 14 bases between them. Per the germline V gene, CDR1 is SNHLY and CDR2 is FYNNEI. CDR3 nucleotides: TGTGCCAGCAGCTACGGACGGGGATATGAAAAACTGTTTTTT. Translated: CASSYGRGYEKLFF.

The chain couples TRBV5-1 to TRBJ2-7; 9 bases match TRBD1. CDR1 is SGHRS, CDR2 YFSETQ, per germline. V was pared by 6 bases and J by 0 bases, with 19 bases of the junction left unmatched. There are 19 residues in the CDR3. CDR3 residues: CASMLWGLPGQGYSYEQYF. The CDR3, as DNA: TGCGCCAGCATGCTATGGGGGCTACCGGGACAGGGATACTCCTACGAGCAGTACTTC.

The genes are TRBV7-9 and TRBJ2-7; tentatively, D is TRBD2 (6 bases). The germline CDR1 and CDR2 sequences are SEHNR and FQNEAQ (reference sequence). V was cut by 3 bases and J by 2 bases, with 11 bases left in between. CDR3 length: 14 amino acids. The CDR3 DNA reads as TGTGCCAGCAGCTTGATAAGCGGGCCCTACGAGCAGTACTTC. It is translated as CASSLISGPYEQYF.

The chain links TRBV4-3 to TRBJ2-2, with D uncertain. V lost 3 bases to trimming and J lost 6 bases, with 14 bases between them. Germline values: CDR1 LGHNA, CDR2 YSLEER. The CDR3 is made up of 15 amino acids. The CDR3 reads CASSQAWASAGELFF. The CDR3 DNA follows: TGCGCCAGCAGCCAGGCGTGGGCGTCGGCCGGGGAGCTGTTTTTT.

The chain links TRBV5-6 to TRBJ2-3; tentatively, D is TRBD2 (5 bases). Trimming took 1 base from V and 5 from J, leaving 8 bases between them. The CDR3 totals 13 residues. Germline CDR1 and CDR2: SGHDT and YYEEEE. The CDR3 loop is CASSLRGVDTQYF. The CDR3 nucleotides read TGTGCCAGCAGCTTGCGGGGTGTAGATACGCAGTATTTT. The complete variable domain, with remaining parts taken from reference TRBV5-6 and TRBJ2-3, reads DAGVTQSPTHLIKTRGQQVTLRCSPKSGHDTVSWYQQALGQGPQFIFQYYEEEERQRGNFPDRFSGHQFPNYSSELNVNALLLGDSALYLCASSLRGVDTQYFGPGTRLTVL.

The chain recombines TRBV7-2 with TRBJ2-1; 9 bases map to TRBD1. The V and J ends lost 1 base and 9 bases, in that order; junction bases with no gene match: 7. The CDR3 has 15 amino acids. Germline lookup yields CDR1 SGHTA and CDR2 FQGNSA. In nucleotides, the CDR3 is TGTGCCAGCAGCTTAGTATCGACAGGGGGGGGTGAGCAGTTCTTC. It is translated as CASSLVSTGGGEQFF.

This clone was detected a few times. This chain uses TRBV19 with TRBJ1-6; 8 bases line up with TRBD1. V shed 7 bases, J shed 9 bases, and the junction held 8 bases outside the gene matches. This CDR3 contains 14 residues. The germline V gene encodes CDR1 LNHDA and CDR2 SQIVND (reference sequence). CDR3 protein: CASTLTGGRSPLHF. CDR3 bases: TGTGCCAGTACCCTAACAGGGGGTCGTTCACCCCTCCACTTT.

This clone was seen just once. V gene TRBV9 combines with J gene TRBJ2-7; D might be TRBD2 (5 bases). V was trimmed by 3 bases and J by 3 bases, leaving 13 bases between them. Germline V gene data show CDR1 as SGDLS and CDR2 as YYNGEE. This CDR3 is built from 14 residues. The CDR3 here is CASSAGSSLYEQYF. The CDR3 nucleotides read TGTGCCAGCAGCGCGGGGAGTTCCCTCTACGAGCAGTACTTC. The variable domain in full, completed from reference TRBV9 and TRBJ2-7, reads DSGVTQTPKHLITATGQRVTLRCSPRSGDLSVYWYQQSLDQGLQFLIQYYNGEERAKGNILERFSAQQFPDLHSELNLSSLELGDSALYFCASSAGSSLYEQYFGPGTRLTVT.

This clone was observed a single time. The chain uses TRBV25-1 and TRBJ2-7; the match to TRBD1 covers 7 bases. The CDR3 consists of 15 residues. The J segment lost 1 base and the V segment lost 5 bases, leaving 8 bases of the junction unmatched. Germline V gives CDR1 MGHDK, CDR2 SYGVNS. In DNA, the CDR3 is TGTGCCAGCAGTAATTCCGGGACAGAGTCCTACGAGCAGTACTTC. Encoded protein: CASSNSGTESYEQYF.